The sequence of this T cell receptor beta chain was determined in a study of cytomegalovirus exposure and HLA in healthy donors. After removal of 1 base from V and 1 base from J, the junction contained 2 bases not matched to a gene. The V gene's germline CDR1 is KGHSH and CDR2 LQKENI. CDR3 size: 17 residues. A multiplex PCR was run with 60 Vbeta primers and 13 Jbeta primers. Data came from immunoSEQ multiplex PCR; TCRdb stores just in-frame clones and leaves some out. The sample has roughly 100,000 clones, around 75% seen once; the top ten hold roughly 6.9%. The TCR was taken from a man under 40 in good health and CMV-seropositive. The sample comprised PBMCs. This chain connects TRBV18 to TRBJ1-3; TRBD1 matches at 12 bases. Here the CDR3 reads CASSPLGQGASGNTIYF. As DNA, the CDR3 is TGTGCCAGCTCACCACTGGGACAGGGGGCATCTGGAAACACCATATATTTT.